These 4 T cell receptor beta chains share one sample of origin, sequenced in a study of T-cell memory formation after mild COVID-19. From the 5' RACE reads, TCRdb called clonotypes with MiXCR, one entry per CDR3 protein. The top ten hold around a fifth of the sample, which has hundreds of thousands of distinct CDR3 sequences, around 19% seen once. The sample taken for sequencing was PBMCs or a T cell subset sorted from them (not recorded which). These receptors were obtained from a man aged 18 to 35 who had mild COVID-19 (a few samples of this study predate the infection). Cell type and time point are not known.

This chain uses TRBV28 with TRBJ2-2; a possible D gene is TRBD1 (7 bases). CDR1 MDHEN and CDR2 SYDVKM come from the germline V gene. With 2 bases removed from V and 3 bases from J, the gap between germline ends came to 13 bases. The CDR3 contains 16 residues. The CDR3 loop is CASSLGGGGYTGELFF. CDR3 coding DNA: TGTGCCAGCAGTTTAGGTGGAGGGGGCTACACCGGGGAGCTGTTTTTT.

V and J are TRBV4-3 and TRBJ1-5; D not resolved. The CDR3 contains 15 residues. V was clipped by 0 bases and J by 3 bases, with 9 bases between them. The germline V gene encodes CDR1 LGHNA and CDR2 YSLEER. For the CDR3, the DNA is TGCGCCAGCAGCCAAGATCACAGATACAATCAGCCCCAGCATTTT. Protein product: CASSQDHRYNQPQHF.

The chain employs TRBV7-6 and TRBJ2-7, with 7 bases that match TRBD2. J gave up 3 bases and V 5 bases, and 7 bases lay outside the gene matches. The CDR3 extends over 14 amino acids. Germline V gene lookup returns CDR1 SGHVS and CDR2 FNYEAQ. This CDR3 is CASSRNGGIYEQYV. The CDR3 DNA follows: TGTGCCAGCAGCCGTAACGGGGGGATCTACGAGCAGTACGTC.

The chain combines TRBV15 with TRBJ2-1; perhaps TRBD1 as D (5 bases). Trimming took 1 base from V and 3 from J, leaving 10 bases between them. The CDR3 extends over 15 amino acids. The germline CDR1 and CDR2 sequences are LNHNV and YYDKDF (reference sequence). The CDR3 loop reads CATSRVQDNYNEQFF. DNA of the CDR3: TGTGCCACCAGCAGAGTCCAGGACAACTACAATGAGCAGTTCTTC. Drawing the rest from reference TRBV15 and TRBJ2-1, the complete variable domain is DAMVIQNPRYQVTQFGKPVTLSCSQTLNHNVMYWYQQKSSQAPKLLFHYYDKDFNNEADTPDNFQSRRPNTSFCFLDIRSPGLGDTAMYLCATSRVQDNYNEQFFGPGTRLTVL.